Included here is one TCR beta chain sequence, with context. The antigen is not known. People whose metastatic non-small-cell lung cancer was chemo-refractory got focal radiation along with CTLA-4 blockade by ipilimumab. These data are taken from a study of radiotherapy plus CTLA-4 blockade in lung cancer. Turning to the study itself: Of all patients, approximately 17% responded objectively and approximately 31% showed disease control. General study points: Tumor-origin TCR clones grew in blood after radiotherapy plus ipilimumab. Response was reportedly best predicted by early blood T cell clone dynamics, with interferon-beta.

Profiled with immunoSEQ multiplex PCR; TCRdb holds only in-frame clones, not every one. The sample has roughly 90,000 clones, around 81% seen once; the top ten hold 4%. Trimming pared 6 bases from V and 1 base from J, leaving 12 bases between. This CDR3 has 14 residues. From germline, CDR1 is MDHEN and CDR2 SYDVKM. Sequenced material: peripheral blood, taken from a patient treated with radiotherapy plus ipilimumab. The source is a human donor with non-small cell lung cancer who had a partial response to radiotherapy plus ipilimumab. Some clones in this sample may be carry-over from other donors' samples. The chain joins TRBV28 to TRBJ1-1; D gene uncertain. CDR3 sequence reads: CASSRGQENTEAFF. The CDR3 DNA sequence: TGTGCCAGCAGCCGGGGTCAGGAGAACACTGAAGCTTTCTTT.